This TCR beta chain was recorded in a study of Tregs in tolerant kidney transplant recipients. Points from the study as a whole: No direct test of biological reproducibility was done here.

Sequencing used immunoSEQ multiplex PCR; TCRdb keeps in-frame clones, though not all of them. The table has 75,000 to 100,000 clones, roughly nine tenths seen once; the top ten hold over 3.5%. Unstimulated Tregs (CD4+CD25+CD127-) and CD4+CD25- non-Tregs were sorted from PBMCs. As regards this clone: The antigen is undetermined.

The length of the CDR3 is 20 residues. The V gene's germline CDR1 is SGHVS and CDR2 FQNEAQ. V dropped 5 bases and J dropped 0; count of bases not matched to a gene: 11. The sequenced sample was CD8+ T cells from blood. This TCR was sampled from a human donor in good health. The V gene is TRBV7-8, the J gene TRBJ2-1, with TRBD2 matching 15 bases. CDR3 bases: TGTGCCAGCAGCCCGGGACTAGCGGGGGGTCCCCTAAGCTCCTACAATGAGCAGTTCTTC. Translation gives CASSPGLAGGPLSSYNEQFF.